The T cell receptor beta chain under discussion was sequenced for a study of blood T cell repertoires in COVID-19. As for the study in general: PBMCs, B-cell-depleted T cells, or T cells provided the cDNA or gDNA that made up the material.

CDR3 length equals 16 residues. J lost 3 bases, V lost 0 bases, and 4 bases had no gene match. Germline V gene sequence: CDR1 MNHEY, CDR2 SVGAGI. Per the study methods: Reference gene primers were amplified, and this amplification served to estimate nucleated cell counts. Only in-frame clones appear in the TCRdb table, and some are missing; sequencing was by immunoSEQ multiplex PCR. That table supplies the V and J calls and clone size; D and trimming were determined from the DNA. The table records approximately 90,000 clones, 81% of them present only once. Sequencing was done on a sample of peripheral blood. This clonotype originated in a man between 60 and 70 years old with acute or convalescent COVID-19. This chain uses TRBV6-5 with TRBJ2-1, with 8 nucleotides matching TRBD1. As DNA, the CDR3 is TGTGCCAGCAGTTACTCGTCCAGGGGGCTCTACAATGAGCAGTTCTTC. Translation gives CASSYSSRGLYNEQFF.